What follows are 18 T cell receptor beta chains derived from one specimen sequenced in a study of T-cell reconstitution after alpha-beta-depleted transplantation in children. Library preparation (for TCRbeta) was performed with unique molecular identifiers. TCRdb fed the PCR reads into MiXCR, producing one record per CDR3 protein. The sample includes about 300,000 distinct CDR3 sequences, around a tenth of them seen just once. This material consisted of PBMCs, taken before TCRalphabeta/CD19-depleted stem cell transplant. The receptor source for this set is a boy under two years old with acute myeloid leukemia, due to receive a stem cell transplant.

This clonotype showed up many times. The CDR3 protein is CAISESIEGYEQYF. CDR3 nucleotides: TGTGCCATCAGTGAGTCAATAGAGGGCTACGAGCAGTACTTC. The chain joins TRBV10-3 to TRBJ2-7; tentatively, D is TRBD2 (5 bases). Germline CDR1 reads ENHRY; CDR2 reads SYGVKD. The CDR3 has 14 residues. Between the trimmed V and J ends, which lost 0 bases and 3 bases, there was a span of 9 bases.

In DNA form, the CDR3 reads TGCGCCAGCAGCTTGGAGGGGGGGGGCTCCTACAATGAGCAGTTCTTC. It specifies CASSLEGGGSYNEQFF. V usage is TRBV5-1 and J usage is TRBJ2-1, with D tentatively TRBD2 (7 bases). Germline lookup yields CDR1 SGHRS and CDR2 YFSETQ. Trimming removed 0 bases at V and 0 bases at J, with 10 bases between. There are 16 residues in the CDR3. The full variable domain, rest sourced from reference TRBV5-1 and TRBJ2-1, is KAGVTQTPRYLIKTRGQQVTLSCSPISGHRSVSWYQQTPGQGLQFLFEYFSETQRNKGNFPGRFSGRQFSNSRSEMNVSTLELGDSALYLCASSLEGGGSYNEQFFGPGTRLTVL.

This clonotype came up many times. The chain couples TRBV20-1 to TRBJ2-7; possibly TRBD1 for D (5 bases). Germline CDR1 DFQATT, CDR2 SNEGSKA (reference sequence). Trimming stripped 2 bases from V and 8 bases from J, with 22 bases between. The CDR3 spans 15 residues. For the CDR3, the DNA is TGCAGTGCTAGATCCCCAGGGCAGAGGTCTGGAAAGCAGTACTTC. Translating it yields CSARSPGQRSGKQYF.

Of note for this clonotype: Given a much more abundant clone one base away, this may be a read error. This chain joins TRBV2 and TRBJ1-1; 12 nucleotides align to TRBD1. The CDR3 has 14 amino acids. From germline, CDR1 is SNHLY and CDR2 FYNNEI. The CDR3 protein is CASNLGTGGTEALF. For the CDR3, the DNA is TGTGCCAGCAACCTCGGGACAGGGGGCACTGAAGCTCTCTTT.

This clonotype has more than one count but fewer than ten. The CDR3 nucleotides are TGTGCCAGCAGCTTAGATGGGGCCGAATATACGCAGTATTTT. The encoded protein is CASSLDGAEYTQYF. The J gene is TRBJ2-3, the V gene TRBV7-9; D possibly corresponds to TRBD1 (5 bases). This CDR3 is 14 amino acids long. Trimming cost V 1 base and J 7 bases, with 12 bases left between them. Germline CDR1 reads SEHNR; CDR2 reads FQNEAQ (reference sequence).

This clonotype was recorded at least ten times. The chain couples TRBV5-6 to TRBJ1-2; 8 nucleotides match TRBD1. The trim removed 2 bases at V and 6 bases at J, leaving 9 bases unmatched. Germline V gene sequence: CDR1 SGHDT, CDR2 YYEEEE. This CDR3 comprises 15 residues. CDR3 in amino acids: CASSLLRTGRHGYTF. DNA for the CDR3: TGTGCCAGCAGCTTACTCCGGACAGGGCGTCATGGCTACACCTTC.

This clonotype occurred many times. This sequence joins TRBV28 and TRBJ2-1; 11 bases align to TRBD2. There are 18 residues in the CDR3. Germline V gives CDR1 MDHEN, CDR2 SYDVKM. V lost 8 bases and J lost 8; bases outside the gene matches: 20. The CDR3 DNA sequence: TGTGCCAGCGGAAACCCAACTAGCGGGAGTGTCCCCCGCGATGAGCAGTTCTTC. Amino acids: CASGNPTSGSVPRDEQFF. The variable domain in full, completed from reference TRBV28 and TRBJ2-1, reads DVKVTQSSRYLVKRTGEKVFLECVQDMDHENMFWYRQDPGLGLRLIYFSYDVKMKEKGDIPEGYSVSREKKERFSLILESASTNQTSMYLCASGNPTSGSVPRDEQFFGPGTRLTVL.

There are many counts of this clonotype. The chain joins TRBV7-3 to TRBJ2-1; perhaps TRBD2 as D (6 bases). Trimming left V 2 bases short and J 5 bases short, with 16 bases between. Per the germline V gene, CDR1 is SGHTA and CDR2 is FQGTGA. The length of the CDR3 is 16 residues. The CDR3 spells CASSLGSTGVDNEQFF. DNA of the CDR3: TGTGCCAGCAGCTTAGGATCTACGGGAGTTGACAATGAGCAGTTCTTC. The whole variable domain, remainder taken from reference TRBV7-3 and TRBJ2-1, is GAGVSQTPSNKVTEKGKYVELRCDPISGHTALYWYRQSLGQGPEFLIYFQGTGAADDSGLPNDRFFAVRPEGSVSTLKIQRTERGDSAVYLCASSLGSTGVDNEQFFGPGTRLTVL.

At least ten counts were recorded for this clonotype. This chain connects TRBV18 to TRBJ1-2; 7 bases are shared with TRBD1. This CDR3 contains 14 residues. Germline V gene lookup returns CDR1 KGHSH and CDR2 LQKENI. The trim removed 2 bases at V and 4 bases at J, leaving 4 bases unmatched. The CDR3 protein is CASSPLDRSYGYTF. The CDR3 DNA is TGTGCCAGCTCACCATTGGACAGGAGCTATGGCTACACCTTC.

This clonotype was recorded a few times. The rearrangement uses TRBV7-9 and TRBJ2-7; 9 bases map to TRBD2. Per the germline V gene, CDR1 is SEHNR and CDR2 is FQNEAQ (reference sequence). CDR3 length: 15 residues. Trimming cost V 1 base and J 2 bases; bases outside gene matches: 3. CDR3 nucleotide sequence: TGTGCCAGCAGCTTAGGTAGCGGGGGTACCTACGAGCAGTACTTC. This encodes CASSLGSGGTYEQYF.

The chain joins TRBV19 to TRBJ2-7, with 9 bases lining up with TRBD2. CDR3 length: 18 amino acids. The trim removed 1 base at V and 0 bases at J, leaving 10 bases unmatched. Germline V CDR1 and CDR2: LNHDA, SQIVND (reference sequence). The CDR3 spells CASSIGLLAGLSSYEQYF. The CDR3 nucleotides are TGTGCCAGTAGTATAGGCTTACTAGCGGGTTTGAGCTCCTACGAGCAGTACTTC. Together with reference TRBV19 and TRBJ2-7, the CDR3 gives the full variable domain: DGGITQSPKYLFRKEGQNVTLSCEQNLNHDAMYWYRQDPGQGLRLIYYSQIVNDFQKGDIAEGYSVSREKKESFPLTVTSAQKNPTAFYLCASSIGLLAGLSSYEQYFGPGTRLTVT.

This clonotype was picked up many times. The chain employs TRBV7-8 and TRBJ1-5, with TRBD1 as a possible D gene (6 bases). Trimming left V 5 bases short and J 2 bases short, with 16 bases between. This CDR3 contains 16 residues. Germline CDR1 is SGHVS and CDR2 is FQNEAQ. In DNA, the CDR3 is TGTGCCAGCAGCGGGCGGGGACAAAGGGGCAATCAGCCCCAGCATTTT. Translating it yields CASSGRGQRGNQPQHF.

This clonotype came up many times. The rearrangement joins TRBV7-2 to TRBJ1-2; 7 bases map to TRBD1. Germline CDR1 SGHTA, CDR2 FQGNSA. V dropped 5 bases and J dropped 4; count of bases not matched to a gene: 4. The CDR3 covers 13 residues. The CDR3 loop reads CASSRQGSYGYTF. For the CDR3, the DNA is TGTGCCAGCAGCCGACAGGGAAGCTATGGCTACACCTTC.

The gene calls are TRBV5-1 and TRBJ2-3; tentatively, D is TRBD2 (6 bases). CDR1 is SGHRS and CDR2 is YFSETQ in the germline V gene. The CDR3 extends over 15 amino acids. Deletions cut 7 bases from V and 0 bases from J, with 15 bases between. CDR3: CASRSRGRSTDTQYF. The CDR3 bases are TGCGCCAGCCGGTCCCGGGGGAGGAGCACAGATACGCAGTATTTT.

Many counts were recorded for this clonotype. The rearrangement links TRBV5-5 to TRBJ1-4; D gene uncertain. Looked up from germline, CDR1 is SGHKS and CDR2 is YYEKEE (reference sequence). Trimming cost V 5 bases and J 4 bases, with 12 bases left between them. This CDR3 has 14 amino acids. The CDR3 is CASRIEQHNEKLFF. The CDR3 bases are TGTGCCAGCAGAATTGAGCAGCATAATGAAAAACTGTTTTTT.

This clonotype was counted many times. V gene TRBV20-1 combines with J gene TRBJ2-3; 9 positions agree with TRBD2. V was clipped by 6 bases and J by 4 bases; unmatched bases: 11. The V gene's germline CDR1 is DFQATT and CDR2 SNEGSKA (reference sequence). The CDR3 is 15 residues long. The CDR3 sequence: CSAERGGGAADTQYF. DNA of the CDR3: TGCAGTGCCGAGCGGGGCGGGGGGGCGGCAGATACGCAGTATTTT.

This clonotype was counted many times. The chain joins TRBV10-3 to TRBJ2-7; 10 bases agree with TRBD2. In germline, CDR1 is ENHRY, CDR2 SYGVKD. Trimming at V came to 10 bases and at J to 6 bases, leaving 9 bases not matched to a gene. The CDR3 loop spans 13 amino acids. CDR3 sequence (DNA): TGTGCCACCTCTCCTAAGCGGGAGGGCGAGCAGTACTTC. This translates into CATSPKREGEQYF.

The CDR3 is CASSSQGIARSGYTF. The CDR3 DNA follows: TGTGCCAGCAGCTCCCAGGGGATAGCCAGGTCTGGCTACACCTTC. V is TRBV7-2 and J is TRBJ1-2; tentatively, D is TRBD1 (6 bases). The V gene lost 4 bases and the J gene lost 7 bases, with 19 bases spanning the gap. Germline loops: CDR1 SGHTA, CDR2 FQGNSA. The CDR3 length is 15 residues.